This TCR beta chain stems from a study of circulating CD8 cells and anti-PD-1 response in melanoma. Germline values: CDR1 MDHEN, CDR2 SYDVKM. The CDR3 is 15 amino acids. Trimming left V 1 base short and J 1 base short, with 8 bases between. In its sample, this clonotype ranks as medium-sized. No antigen is known for it. Using 15 ng of total RNA, TCR libraries were made with the QIAseq Immune Repertoire TCR panel. From the reads, TCRdb called clonotypes with MiXCR, one entry per CDR3 protein. The sample has more than 1,000 distinct CDR3 sequences; roughly 6.2% are singletons. Live CD3+CD8+TCRalphabeta+ cells were sorted into four subsets by PD-1 and/or TIGIT. Study-wide results and limits: Most experiments lacked replicates. Expanded sorted subsets were checked for tumor reactivity using peptides. Diversity ranked highest in DNEG and lowest in TIGIT subsets.

The receptor comes from a human donor with melanoma. The rearrangement joins TRBV28 to TRBJ1-5; D gene uncertain. The material sequenced was CD8+ T cells from PBMCs, taken at baseline or after one month of anti-PD-1 therapy (not recorded which). For the CDR3, the DNA is TGTGCCAGCAGTTTATATGGACTCAGCAATCAGCCCCAGCATTTT. Protein product: CASSLYGLSNQPQHF. The full variable domain, completed using reference TRBV28 and TRBJ1-5, is DVKVTQSSRYLVKRTGEKVFLECVQDMDHENMFWYRQDPGLGLRLIYFSYDVKMKEKGDIPEGYSVSREKKERFSLILESASTNQTSMYLCASSLYGLSNQPQHFGDGTRLSIL.